What follows are 10 T cell receptor beta chains derived from one specimen sequenced in a study of Ad26.COV2.S vaccination and SARS-CoV-2 variants (dated by TCRdb to the early 2020s). Taken with the paper, the label for treatment or condition translates to: roughly 18 received Ad26.COV2.S at low or high dose, single or two shots; roughly 5 received placebo; per-sample allocation not given. For vaccine and placebo recipients, the sequenced repertoires came from samples collected on day 63 after the first injection. Libraries were made using the immunoSEQ multiplex PCR assay. Drawn from immuneACCESS, this table holds only the in-frame rearrangements with V and J called that TCRdb kept. Clones are partly lost; checked studies trace under half to an unresolved V gene and leave the rest unexplained. The sample table records about 470,000 clones; 90% of these occur just once. Together, the top ten hold more than 3.5% of the sample.

The sequencing used peripheral blood, collected in a trial of Ad26.COV2.S vaccine versus placebo. All receptors come from a person aged 18-65 years who received the Ad26.COV2.S COVID-19 vaccine or a placebo.

This chain connects TRBV5-4 to TRBJ1-3, with 7 nucleotides matching TRBD1. The germline V gene has CDR1 SGHNT and CDR2 YYREEE (reference sequence). The junction had 13 bases not matched to a gene; V was cut back by 3 bases and J by 4 bases. The CDR3 has 17 residues. The CDR3 protein is CASSSGTDVPSGNTIYF. The DNA for the CDR3 is TGTGCCAGCAGCTCCGGGACAGACGTTCCATCCGGAAACACCATATATTTT. Looking up the rest from reference TRBV5-4 and TRBJ1-3 gives the full variable domain: ETGVTQSPTHLIKTRGQQVTLRCSSQSGHNTVSWYQQALGQGPQFIFQYYREEENGRGNFPPRFSGLQFPNYSSELNVNALELDDSALYLCASSSGTDVPSGNTIYFGEGSWLTVV.

The rearrangement uses TRBV18 and TRBJ1-3; the D gene is possibly TRBD1 (6 bases). The germline V and J ends were trimmed by 3 bases and 4 bases, with 16 bases remaining between them. In germline, CDR1 is KGHSH, CDR2 LQKENI. CDR3 length: 16 amino acids. CDR3 in DNA: TGTGCCAGCTCACCTGTAAGGGGGGCGGCCGGAAACACCATATATTTT. Translated: CASSPVRGAAGNTIYF.

The genes are TRBV5-1 and TRBJ2-7, with 8 bases aligning to TRBD1. Germline loops: CDR1 SGHRS, CDR2 YFSETQ. V was pared by 2 bases and J by 0 bases, with 7 bases of the junction left unmatched. The CDR3 has 16 amino acids. The CDR3 region is CASSFRGTGHSYEQYF. CDR3 coding DNA: TGCGCCAGCAGCTTCAGAGGGACAGGACACTCCTACGAGCAGTACTTC. Drawing the rest from reference TRBV5-1 and TRBJ2-7, the complete variable domain is KAGVTQTPRYLIKTRGQQVTLSCSPISGHRSVSWYQQTPGQGLQFLFEYFSETQRNKGNFPGRFSGRQFSNSRSEMNVSTLELGDSALYLCASSFRGTGHSYEQYFGPGTRLTVT.

Worth noting for this clone: Additional DNA sequences in this sample encode the identical CDR3. The genes are TRBV3-1 (or the pseudogene TRBV3-2) and TRBJ2-7, with a tentative D call TRBD1 (6 bases). V was shortened by 0 bases and J by 4 bases, with 7 bases between the two germline ends. The length of the CDR3 is 13 residues. Germline CDR1 reads LGHDT; CDR2 reads YNNKEL (reference sequence). CDR3 protein: CASSQDRGYEQYF. Here the CDR3 DNA reads TGTGCCAGCAGCCAAGATAGGGGGTACGAGCAGTACTTC.

The chain couples TRBV11-3 to TRBJ2-5, with 7 bases lining up with TRBD1. The CDR3 loop spans 15 amino acids. Germline V CDR1 and CDR2: SGHNT, YENEEA. V was clipped by 5 bases and J by 2 bases; unmatched bases: 8. The CDR3 sequence is CASSHRTGLQETQYF. In nucleotides, the CDR3 is TGTGCCAGCAGCCACCGGACAGGATTACAAGAGACCCAGTACTTC.

The V call is TRBV5-1, the J call TRBJ2-6; D possibly uses TRBD1 or TRBD2 (5 bases each). CDR1 is SGHRS and CDR2 is YFSETQ in the germline V gene. The CDR3 has 19 residues. With 2 bases removed from V and 0 bases from J, the gap between germline ends came to 18 bases. CDR3 residues: CASSFSGTGMGSGANVLTF. The CDR3 bases are TGCGCCAGCAGCTTTTCAGGGACGGGCATGGGCTCTGGGGCCAACGTCCTGACTTTC.

The chain joins TRBV10-3 to TRBJ2-7; 7 nucleotides align to TRBD1. The germline V gene encodes CDR1 ENHRY and CDR2 SYGVKD. V shed 11 bases, J shed 0 bases, and the junction held 4 bases outside the gene matches. This CDR3 is built from 12 residues. DNA of the CDR3: TGTGCCTCAGGGGACAGCTCCTACGAGCAGTACTTC. This translates into CASGDSSYEQYF.

This rearrangement joins TRBV27 to TRBJ2-7, with 12 nucleotides matching TRBD2. This CDR3 comprises 15 residues. J was trimmed by 6 bases and V by 5 bases; bases with no gene match: 8. Germline loops: CDR1 MNHEY, CDR2 SMNVEV (reference sequence). CDR3 in DNA: TGTGCCAGCAGTGGACTAGCGGGACTCGGCAGCGAGCAGTACTTC. It is translated as CASSGLAGLGSEQYF.

The gene calls are TRBV28 and TRBJ1-1; D remains ambiguous. Trimming shortened V by 0 bases and J by 0 bases, and 11 bases separated the two germline ends. The CDR3 sequence is 16 residues long. Germline values: CDR1 MDHEN, CDR2 SYDVKM. CDR3 DNA: TGTGCCAGCAGTTTATGGGGCAGATTTATGAACACTGAAGCTTTCTTT. Translation gives CASSLWGRFMNTEAFF.

This clone showed up just once. The chain carries TRBV27 and TRBJ2-4, with D perhaps being TRBD1 or TRBD2 (5 bases each). The CDR3 is 14 residues long. Germline-derived CDR1 and CDR2 are MNHEY and SMNVEV (reference sequence). The V end lost 8 bases, the J end lost 6 bases, and 17 bases lay between the germline ends. CDR3 nucleotide sequence: TGTGCCAGCCGGGTGGGGGTTCGTGGAAACATTCAGTACTTC. Its translation: CASRVGVRGNIQYF.